Here is one T cell receptor (beta chain) with its context. What it recognizes is unknown. Looked up from germline, CDR1 is GTSNPN and CDR2 is SVGIG (reference sequence). V shed 0 bases and J 5 bases; nucleotides not matched to a gene: 8. This CDR3 is 15 amino acids long. The data originate from a study of CD8+ T cells in alopecia areata. Study at large: At a dose of 5 to 10 mg twice daily, oral tofacitinib was given to treated patients. It was 6 to 18 months of tofacitinib, and then there were 6 months off drug.

As the sequencing template, cDNA was produced by extracting RNA and reverse transcribing it. Profiling relied on immunoSEQ multiplex PCR, and the TCRdb table lists in-frame clones only, not all of them. The sample lists about 190,000 clones; 59% were seen once. General study findings and limits: Among the cells sequenced in scalp samples are also the resident alphabeta T cells of normal skin. In lesional scalp, particularly from alopecia totalis/universalis, clonality was higher than in normal scalp.

This material consisted of CD4+ T cells sorted from blood, taken at week 0. This rearrangement joins TRBV30 to TRBJ1-1; 8 bases map to TRBD1. The sequence came from a human donor with alopecia areata. CDR3 coding DNA: TGTGCCTGGAGTGTAAGGGCAGGGGGCCCTACTGAAGCTTTCTTT. Translated: CAWSVRAGGPTEAFF.